This TCR beta chain was recovered during a study of human T cells and chemical hapten exposure. About the study: 2% DPC applied to a 2 cm by 2 cm arm area sensitized donors.

TCRdb fed the RACE reads into MiXCR, producing one record per CDR3 protein. The table lists more than 250,000 distinct CDR3 sequences, about 9% of them singletons. The CDR3 extends over 14 amino acids. Germline V gives CDR1 SNHLY, CDR2 FYNNEI. Trimming left V 8 bases short and J 0 bases short, with 12 bases between. This clonotype was seen repeatedly, ten times or more. Documented time point: pre-sensitization, week 0. Noted treatment: therapeutic diphenylcyclopropenone sensitization with weekly scalp DPC. The sequence came from a woman aged 40-49 years with alopecia areata. Some clones in this sample may be carry-over from other donors' samples. Source: whole blood, taken in connection with sensitization to the hapten diphenylcyclopropenone (DPC). The gene calls are TRBV2 and TRBJ2-3; D is unresolved. The chain's CDR3 is CASRAASSTDTQYF. The CDR3 DNA follows: TGTGCCAGCCGTGCAGCCAGTAGCACAGATACGCAGTATTTT. The variable domain in full, with the rest retrieved from reference TRBV2 and TRBJ2-3, is EPEVTQTPSHQVTQMGQEVILRCVPISNHLYFYWYRQILGQKVEFLVSFYNNEISEKSEIFDDQFSVERPDGSNFTLKIRSTKLEDSAMYFCASRAASSTDTQYFGPGTRLTVL.